Described below is a single TCR beta chain sequence and its context. Its antigen has not been determined. The input lacks base qualities; no much larger clone sits a single base away. This specimen comes from a study of OX40 agonist ivuxolimab in advanced cancers. About the study as a whole: Ivuxolimab was a fully human IgG2 agonistic monoclonal antibody targeting the costimulatory receptor OX40 (CD134). Peripheral TCRbeta sequencing aimed to test whether ivuxolimab altered TCR sequence diversity and caused clonal T-cell expansion. Three dose-escalation patients achieved partial responses, one with hepatocellular carcinoma and two with cutaneous melanoma. Intravenous ivuxolimab was administered to patients every 2 weeks at six dose levels: 0.01, 0.1, 0.3, 1.5, 3 and 10 mg/kg. Of the 50 to 55 dose-escalation patients, hepatocellular carcinoma was present in roughly 19, melanoma in around 15, renal cell carcinoma in 9 and head and neck cancer in 9. Prior anti-PD-1, anti-PD-L1 or anti-CTLA-4 therapy was permitted, and roughly two fifths of dose-escalation patients had received checkpoint inhibitors. The paper describes the monotherapy dose-escalation part (N of about 47 patients) of the phase I trial of ivuxolimab. The dose-escalation cohort was about 83% male with a mean age of approximately 60 years, ranging from roughly 20 to 80.

Patients with a history of autoimmune disease or receiving systemic immunosuppression were excluded from the trial. Peripheral blood for TCR sequencing was collected from all dose cohorts at baseline, on cycle 4 day 1, and on cycle 7 day 1. Samples came from an open-label, multicenter, first-in-human phase I dose-escalation trial of ivuxolimab. The trial enrolled adults with locally advanced or metastatic head and neck squamous cell, hepatocellular, melanoma or renal cell carcinoma. Before TCR sequencing, CD4+ and CD8+ T cells were separately sorted from peripheral blood. Study-wide conclusions, independent of this receptor: After ivuxolimab, CD8+ T cells had more expanded clones than CD4+ T cells on average. In the 0.1-3.0 mg/kg groups, partial responders had among the lowest normalized peripheral clonal expansion, particularly in CD8+ T cells. The antigen specificity of the peripheral T cells that underwent clonal expansion was not determined. Clonal expansion of both CD4+ and CD8+ blood T cells was observed from baseline to week 6 at doses 0.1 to 3.0 mg/kg. Low levels of normalized T-cell clonal expansion were also shown by some nonresponding patients.

Genomic DNA was extracted from sorted cells for sequencing of the TCRbeta CDR3 region. TCRbeta CDR3 regions were sequenced using the immunoSEQ Assay. TCRdb retrieved this table from immuneACCESS and kept in-frame rearrangements only. Not all clones are present; in checked studies, unresolved V genes account for under half, and no reason is known for the remainder. The sample records about 72,000 clones, about 85% of which are singletons. The top ten clones comprise approximately 5% of the sample. The CDR3 measures 14 amino acids from cysteine to phenylalanine. The entry retains the CDR3 DNA only, 42 bases that are in frame from base 1. For CDR1 and CDR2, the germline V gene lists SGHTA and FQGNSA. At the junction V is shortened by 5 bases and J by 2 bases, with 12 bases in between.

The V and J segments used are TRBV7-2 and TRBJ2-5, and possibly TRBD2, on 7 matching bases. The sequencing here drew on CD4+ or CD8+ T cells sorted from blood, taken in a trial of the OX40 agonist ivuxolimab. The clonotype was recovered from an adult with an advanced solid tumor such as melanoma, head and neck, liver or kidney cancer. The CDR3 region: CASSGRGAQETQYF. Here is the DNA: TGTGCCAGCAGCGGACGGGGGGCACAAGAGACCCAGTACTTC.